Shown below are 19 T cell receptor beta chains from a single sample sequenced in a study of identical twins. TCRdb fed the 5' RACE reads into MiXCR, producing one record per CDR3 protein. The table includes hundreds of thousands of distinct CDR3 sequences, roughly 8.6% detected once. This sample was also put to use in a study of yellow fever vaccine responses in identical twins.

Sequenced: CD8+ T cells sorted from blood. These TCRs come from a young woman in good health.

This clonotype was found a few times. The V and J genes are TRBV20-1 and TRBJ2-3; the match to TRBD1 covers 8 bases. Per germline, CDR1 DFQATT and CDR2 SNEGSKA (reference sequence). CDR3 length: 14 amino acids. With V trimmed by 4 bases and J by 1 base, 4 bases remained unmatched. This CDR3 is CSATGQGGTDTQYF. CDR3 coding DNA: TGCAGTGCTACCGGACAGGGAGGCACAGATACGCAGTATTTT.

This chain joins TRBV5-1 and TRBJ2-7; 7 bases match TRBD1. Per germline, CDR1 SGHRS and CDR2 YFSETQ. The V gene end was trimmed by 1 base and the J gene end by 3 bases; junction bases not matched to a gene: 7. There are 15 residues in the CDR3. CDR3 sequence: CASSLWMGQSYEQYF. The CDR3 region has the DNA TGCGCCAGCAGCTTGTGGATGGGACAGAGCTACGAGCAGTACTTC.

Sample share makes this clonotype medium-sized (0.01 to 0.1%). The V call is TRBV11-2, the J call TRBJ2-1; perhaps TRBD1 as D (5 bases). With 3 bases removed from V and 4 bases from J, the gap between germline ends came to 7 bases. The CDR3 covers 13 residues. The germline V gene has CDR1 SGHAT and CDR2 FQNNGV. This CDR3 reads CASSFSGYNEQFF. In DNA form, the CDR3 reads TGTGCCAGCAGCTTCTCAGGGTACAATGAGCAGTTCTTC.

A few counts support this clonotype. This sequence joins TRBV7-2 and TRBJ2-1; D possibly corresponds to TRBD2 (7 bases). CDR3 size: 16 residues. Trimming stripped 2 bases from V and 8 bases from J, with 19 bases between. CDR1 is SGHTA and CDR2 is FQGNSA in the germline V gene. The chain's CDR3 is CASSLYGGLGPYEQFF. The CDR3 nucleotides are TGTGCCAGCAGCTTATACGGGGGGCTGGGGCCCTATGAGCAGTTCTTC.

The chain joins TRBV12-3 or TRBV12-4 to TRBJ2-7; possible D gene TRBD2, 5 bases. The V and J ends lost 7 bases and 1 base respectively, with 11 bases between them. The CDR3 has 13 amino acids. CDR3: CASKSGVSYEQYF. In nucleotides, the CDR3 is TGTGCCAGCAAGTCCGGGGTTTCCTACGAGCAGTACTTC.

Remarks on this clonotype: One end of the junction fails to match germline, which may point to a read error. CDR3 protein: CAVSGGAMDTQYF. The DNA of the CDR3 is TGTGCCGTCAGCGGGGGGGCCATGGATACGCAGTATTTT. This chain links TRBV10-3 with TRBJ2-3; 10 nucleotides agree with TRBD2. CDR1 is ENHRY and CDR2 is SYGVKD in the germline V gene. The CDR3 length is 13 residues.

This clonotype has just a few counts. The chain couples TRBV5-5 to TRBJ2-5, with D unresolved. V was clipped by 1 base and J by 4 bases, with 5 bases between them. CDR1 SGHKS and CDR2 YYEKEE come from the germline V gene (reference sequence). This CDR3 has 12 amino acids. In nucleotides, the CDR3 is TGTGCCAGCAGCTTGAACACAGAGACCCAGTACTTC. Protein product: CASSLNTETQYF.

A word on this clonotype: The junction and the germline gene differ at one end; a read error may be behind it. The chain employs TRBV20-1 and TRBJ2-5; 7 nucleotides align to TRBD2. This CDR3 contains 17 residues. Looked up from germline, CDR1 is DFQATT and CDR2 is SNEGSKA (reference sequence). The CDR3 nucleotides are TGCTGTGCTAGAGTTGTTTACCTAGCGGAACGTAAAGAGACCCAGTACTTC. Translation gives CCARVVYLAERKETQYF.

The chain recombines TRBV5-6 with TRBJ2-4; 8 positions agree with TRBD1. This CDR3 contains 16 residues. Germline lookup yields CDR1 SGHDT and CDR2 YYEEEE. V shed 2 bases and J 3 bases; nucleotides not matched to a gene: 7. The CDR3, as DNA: TGTGCCAGCAGCTTTGGACAGGGCTATGGCAAAAACATTCAGTACTTC. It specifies CASSFGQGYGKNIQYF.

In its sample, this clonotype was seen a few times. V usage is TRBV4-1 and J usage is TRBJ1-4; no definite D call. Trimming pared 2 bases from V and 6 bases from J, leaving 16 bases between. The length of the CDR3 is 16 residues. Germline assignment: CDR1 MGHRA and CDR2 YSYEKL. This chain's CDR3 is CASSQFTPANDEKLFF. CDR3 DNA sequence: TGCGCCAGCAGCCAATTCACCCCCGCGAACGATGAAAAACTGTTTTTT.

The CDR3 DNA sequence: TGTGCCAGCAGTATGACAGGGGATGAGCAGTTCTTC. Translating it yields CASSMTGDEQFF. J is TRBJ2-1 and V is TRBV12-3 or TRBV12-4; TRBD1 matches 8 bases. Losses at the gene ends were 5 bases for V and 8 bases for J; bases not matched to a gene: 2. This CDR3 is 12 amino acids long.

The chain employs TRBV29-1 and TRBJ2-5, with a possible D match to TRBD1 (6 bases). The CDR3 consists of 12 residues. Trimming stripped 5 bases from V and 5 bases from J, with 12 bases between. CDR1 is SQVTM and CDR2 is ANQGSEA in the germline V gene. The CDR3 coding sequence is TGCAGCGTTCTTACAGGGTTTGAGACCCAGTACTTC. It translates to CSVLTGFETQYF.

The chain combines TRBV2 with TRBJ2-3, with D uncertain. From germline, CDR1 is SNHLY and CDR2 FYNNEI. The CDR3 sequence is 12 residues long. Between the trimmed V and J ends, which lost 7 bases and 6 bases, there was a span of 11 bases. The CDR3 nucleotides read TGTGCCAGCAAGAGTTTTAAGGATACGCAGTATTTT. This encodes CASKSFKDTQYF.

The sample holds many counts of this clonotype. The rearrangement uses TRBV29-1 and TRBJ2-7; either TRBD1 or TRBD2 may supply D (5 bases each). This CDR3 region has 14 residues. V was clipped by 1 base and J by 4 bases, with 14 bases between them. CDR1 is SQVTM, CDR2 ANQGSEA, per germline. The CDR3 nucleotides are TGCAGCGTTGAAGTGGCAGGGACCCTATACGAGCAGTACTTC. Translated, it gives CSVEVAGTLYEQYF.

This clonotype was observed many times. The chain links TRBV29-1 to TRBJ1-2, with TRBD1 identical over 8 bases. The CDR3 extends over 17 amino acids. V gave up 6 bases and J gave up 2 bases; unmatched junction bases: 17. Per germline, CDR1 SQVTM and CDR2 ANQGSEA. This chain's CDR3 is CSVRDRGPPPLNYGYTF. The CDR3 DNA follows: TGCAGCGTCCGTGACAGGGGTCCTCCCCCACTGAACTATGGCTACACCTTC.

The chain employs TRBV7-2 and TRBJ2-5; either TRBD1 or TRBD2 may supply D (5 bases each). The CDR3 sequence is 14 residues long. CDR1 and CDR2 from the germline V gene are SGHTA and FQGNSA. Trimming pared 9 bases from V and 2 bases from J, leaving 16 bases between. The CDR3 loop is CASAVVWGQETQYF. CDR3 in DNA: TGTGCCAGTGCGGTAGTGTGGGGGCAAGAGACCCAGTACTTC.

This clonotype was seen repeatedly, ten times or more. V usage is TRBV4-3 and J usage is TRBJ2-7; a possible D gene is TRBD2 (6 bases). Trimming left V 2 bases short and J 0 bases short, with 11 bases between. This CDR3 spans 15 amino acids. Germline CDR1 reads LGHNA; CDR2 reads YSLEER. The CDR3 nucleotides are TGCGCCAGCAGCCAACTGGAGGGGCCCTCCTACGAGCAGTACTTC. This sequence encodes CASSQLEGPSYEQYF.

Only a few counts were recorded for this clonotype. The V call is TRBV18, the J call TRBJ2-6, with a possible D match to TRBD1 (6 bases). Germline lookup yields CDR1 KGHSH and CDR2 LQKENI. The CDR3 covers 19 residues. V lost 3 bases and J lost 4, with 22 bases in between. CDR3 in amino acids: CASSPVPHREPSGANVLTF. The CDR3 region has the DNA TGTGCCAGCTCACCCGTCCCCCACAGGGAGCCTTCGGGGGCCAACGTCCTGACTTTC.

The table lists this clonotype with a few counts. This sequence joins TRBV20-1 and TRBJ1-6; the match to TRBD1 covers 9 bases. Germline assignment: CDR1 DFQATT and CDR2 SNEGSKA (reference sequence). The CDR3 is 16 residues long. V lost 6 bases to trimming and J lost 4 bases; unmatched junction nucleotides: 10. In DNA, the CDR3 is TGCAGTGCCCGTCACAGGGGGCACGCATATAATTCACCCCTCCACTTT. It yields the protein CSARHRGHAYNSPLHF.